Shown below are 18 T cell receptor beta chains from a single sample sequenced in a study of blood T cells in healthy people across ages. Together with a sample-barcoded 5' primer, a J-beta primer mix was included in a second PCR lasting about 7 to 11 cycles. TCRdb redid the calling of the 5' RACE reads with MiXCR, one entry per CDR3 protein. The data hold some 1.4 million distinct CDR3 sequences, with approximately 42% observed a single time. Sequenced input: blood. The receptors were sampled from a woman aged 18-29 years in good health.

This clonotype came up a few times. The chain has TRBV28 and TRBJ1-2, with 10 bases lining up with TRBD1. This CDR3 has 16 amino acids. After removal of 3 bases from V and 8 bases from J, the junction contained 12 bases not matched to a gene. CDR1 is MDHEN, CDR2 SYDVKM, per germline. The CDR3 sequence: CASSFHSGQGIRGYTF. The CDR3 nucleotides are TGTGCCAGCAGTTTCCATTCGGGACAGGGGATAAGGGGCTACACCTTC.

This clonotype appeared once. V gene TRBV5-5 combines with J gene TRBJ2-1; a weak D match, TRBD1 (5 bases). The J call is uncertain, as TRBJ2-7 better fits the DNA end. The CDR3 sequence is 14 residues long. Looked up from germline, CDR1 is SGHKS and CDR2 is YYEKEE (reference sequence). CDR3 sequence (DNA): TGTGCCAGCACCACTGGTAGGGGTTACAATGAGCAGTACTTC. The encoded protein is CASTTGRGYNEQYF.

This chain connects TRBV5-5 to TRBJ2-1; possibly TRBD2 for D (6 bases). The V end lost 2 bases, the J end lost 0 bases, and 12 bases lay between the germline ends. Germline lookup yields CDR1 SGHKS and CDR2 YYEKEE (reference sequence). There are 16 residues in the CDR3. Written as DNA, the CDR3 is TGTGCCAGCAGCTTCAGGCTAGCGCGCTCCTACAATGAGCAGTTCTTC. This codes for CASSFRLARSYNEQFF.

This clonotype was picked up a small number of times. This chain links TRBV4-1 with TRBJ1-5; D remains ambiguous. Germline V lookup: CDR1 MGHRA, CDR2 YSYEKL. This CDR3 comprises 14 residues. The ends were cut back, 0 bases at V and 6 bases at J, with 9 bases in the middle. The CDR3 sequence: CASSQDFSSQPQHF. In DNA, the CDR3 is TGCGCCAGCAGCCAAGACTTCTCGTCTCAGCCCCAGCATTTT.

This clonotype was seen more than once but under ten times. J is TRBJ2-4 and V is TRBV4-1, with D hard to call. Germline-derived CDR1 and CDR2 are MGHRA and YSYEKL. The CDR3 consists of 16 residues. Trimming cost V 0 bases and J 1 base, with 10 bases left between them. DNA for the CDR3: TGCGCCAGCAGCCAAGATTACGGCCCTGCCAAAAACATTCAGTACTTC. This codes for CASSQDYGPAKNIQYF.

The CDR3 DNA follows: TGTGCCAGCAGTGAGCAAGATAATCAGCCCCAGCATTTT. It specifies CASSEQDNQPQHF. The chain has TRBV6-1 and TRBJ1-5, with D hard to call. V was trimmed by 3 bases and J by 4 bases, leaving 7 bases between them. The CDR3 has 13 amino acids. Germline values: CDR1 MNHNS, CDR2 SASEGT.

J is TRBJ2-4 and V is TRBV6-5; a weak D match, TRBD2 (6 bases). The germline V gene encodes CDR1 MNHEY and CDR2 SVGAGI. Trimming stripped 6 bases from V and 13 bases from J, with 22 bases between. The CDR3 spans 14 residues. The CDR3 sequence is CASRRVEGTYEQYF. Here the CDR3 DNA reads TGTGCCAGCAGACGGGTGGAGGGGACCTATGAGCAGTACTTC.

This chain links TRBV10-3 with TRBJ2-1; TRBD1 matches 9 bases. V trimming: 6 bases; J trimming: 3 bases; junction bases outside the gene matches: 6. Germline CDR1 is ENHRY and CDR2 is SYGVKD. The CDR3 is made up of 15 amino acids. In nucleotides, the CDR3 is TGTGCCATCAGGGGGGGGACAGGGAACTACAATGAGCAGTTCTTC. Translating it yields CAIRGGTGNYNEQFF.

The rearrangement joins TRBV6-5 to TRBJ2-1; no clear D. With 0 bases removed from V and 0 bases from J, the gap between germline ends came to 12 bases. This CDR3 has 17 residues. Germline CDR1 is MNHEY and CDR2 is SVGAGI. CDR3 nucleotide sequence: TGTGCCAGCAGTTACTCGAGTCCCCTTGGCTCCTACAATGAGCAGTTCTTC. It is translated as CASSYSSPLGSYNEQFF.

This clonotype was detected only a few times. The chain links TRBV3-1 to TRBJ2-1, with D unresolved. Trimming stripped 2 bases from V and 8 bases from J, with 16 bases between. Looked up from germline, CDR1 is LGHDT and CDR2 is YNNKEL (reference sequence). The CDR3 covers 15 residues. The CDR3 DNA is TGTGCCAGCAGCCAAAGCCTAGGACGGAGCGATGAGCAGTTCTTC. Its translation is CASSQSLGRSDEQFF.

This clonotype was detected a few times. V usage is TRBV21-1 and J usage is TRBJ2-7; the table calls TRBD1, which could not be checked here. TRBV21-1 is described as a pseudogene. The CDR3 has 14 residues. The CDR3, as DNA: TGTGCCAGCAGCAAAGAGGCCAGGGGCTACGAGCAGTACTTC. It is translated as CASSKEARGYEQYF.

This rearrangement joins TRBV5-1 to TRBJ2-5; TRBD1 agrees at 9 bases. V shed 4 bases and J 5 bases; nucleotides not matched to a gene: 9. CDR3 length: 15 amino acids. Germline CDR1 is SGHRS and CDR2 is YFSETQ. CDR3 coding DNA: TGCGCCAGCAGCCGACAGGGGGAAATTTTGGAGACCCAGTACTTC. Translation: CASSRQGEILETQYF.

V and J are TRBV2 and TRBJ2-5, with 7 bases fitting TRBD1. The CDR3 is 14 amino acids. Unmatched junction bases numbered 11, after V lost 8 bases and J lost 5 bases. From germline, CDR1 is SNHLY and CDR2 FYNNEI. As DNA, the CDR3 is TGTGCCAGCGCGACAGGGAGTAACAAGGAGACCCAGTACTTC. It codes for CASATGSNKETQYF.

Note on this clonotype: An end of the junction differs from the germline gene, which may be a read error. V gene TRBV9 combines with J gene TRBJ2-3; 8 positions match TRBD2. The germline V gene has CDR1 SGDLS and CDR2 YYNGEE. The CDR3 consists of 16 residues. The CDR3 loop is CAGSVRSGASTDTQYF. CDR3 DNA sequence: TGTGCCGGCAGCGTACGTAGCGGGGCCAGCACAGATACGCAGTATTTT.

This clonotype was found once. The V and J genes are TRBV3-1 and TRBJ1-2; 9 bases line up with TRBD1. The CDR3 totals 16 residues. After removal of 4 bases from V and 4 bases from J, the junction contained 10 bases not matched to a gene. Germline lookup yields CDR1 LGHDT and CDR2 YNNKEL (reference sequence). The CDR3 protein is CASSRRGTGSFYGYTF. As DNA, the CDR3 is TGTGCCAGCAGCCGCCGTGGGACAGGGTCATTCTATGGCTACACCTTC. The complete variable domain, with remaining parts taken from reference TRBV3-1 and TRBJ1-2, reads DTAVSQTPKYLVTQMGNDKSIKCEQNLGHDTMYWYKQDSKKFLKIMFSYNNKELIINETVPNRFSPKSPDKAHLNLHINSLELGDSAVYFCASSRRGTGSFYGYTFGSGTRLTVV.

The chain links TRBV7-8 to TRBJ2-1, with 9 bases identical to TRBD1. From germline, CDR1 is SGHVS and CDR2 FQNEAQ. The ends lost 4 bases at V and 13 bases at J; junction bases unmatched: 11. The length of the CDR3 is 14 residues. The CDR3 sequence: CASSSRTGEETQFF. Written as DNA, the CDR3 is TGTGCCAGCAGCTCCCGGACAGGGGAAGAGACCCAGTTCTTC. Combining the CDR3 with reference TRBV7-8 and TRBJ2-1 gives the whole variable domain GAGVSQSPRYKVAKRGQDVALRCDPISGHVSLFWYQQALGQGPEFLTYFQNEAQLDKSGLPSDRFFAERPEGSVSTLKIQRTQQEDSAVYLCASSSRTGEETQFFGPGTRLTVL.

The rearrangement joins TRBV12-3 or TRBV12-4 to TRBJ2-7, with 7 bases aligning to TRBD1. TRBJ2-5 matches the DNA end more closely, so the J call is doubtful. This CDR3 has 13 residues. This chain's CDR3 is CASRGGIRETQYF. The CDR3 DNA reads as TGTGCCAGCAGAGGGGGCATCCGGGAGACCCAGTACTTC.

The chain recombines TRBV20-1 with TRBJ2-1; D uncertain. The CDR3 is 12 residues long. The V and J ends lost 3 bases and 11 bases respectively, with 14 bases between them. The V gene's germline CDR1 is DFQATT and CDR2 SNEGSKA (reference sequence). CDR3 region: CSASERKGKQFF. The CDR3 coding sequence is TGCAGTGCTAGCGAGAGGAAGGGTAAGCAGTTCTTC.